One sample yielded the 24 T cell receptor beta chains listed below, sequenced in a study of blood T cell repertoires in COVID-19. Measured with immunoSEQ multiplex PCR; TCRdb has only the in-frame clones, and not every one. Of around 140,000 clones listed, around 87% are singletons. Sequencing was done on a sample of peripheral blood. These receptors were collected from a woman between 45 and 60 years old with active or convalescent COVID-19.

V gene TRBV6-2 or TRBV6-3 combines with J gene TRBJ2-5; 9 nucleotides agree with TRBD2. Germline lookup yields CDR1 MNHEY and CDR2 SVGEGT. The CDR3 sequence is 17 residues long. J gave up 5 bases and V 0 bases, and 10 bases lay outside the gene matches. The CDR3 DNA reads as TGTGCCAGCAGTTACTCGAGTGCGGGGGGGCCTTCTGAGACCCAGTACTTC. Encoded protein: CASSYSSAGGPSETQYF.

This clone was counted a single time. This chain joins TRBV7-3 and TRBJ2-5; 12 nucleotides match TRBD2. With 3 bases clipped from V and 4 bases from J, the junction kept 3 bases outside the gene matches. The CDR3 covers 15 residues. Per germline, CDR1 SGHTA and CDR2 FQGTGA. The chain's CDR3 is CASSLGLAGGETQYF. The CDR3 nucleotides read TGTGCCAGCAGCTTGGGACTAGCGGGTGGAGAGACCCAGTACTTC. Based on the CDR3 plus reference TRBV7-3 and TRBJ2-5, the full variable domain is GAGVSQTPSNKVTEKGKYVELRCDPISGHTALYWYRQSLGQGPEFLIYFQGTGAADDSGLPNDRFFAVRPEGSVSTLKIQRTERGDSAVYLCASSLGLAGGETQYFGPGTRLLVL.

The chain recombines TRBV7-8 with TRBJ2-7, with 7 nucleotides matching TRBD1. The CDR3 is 14 amino acids. Unmatched junction bases numbered 9, after V lost 5 bases and J lost 5 bases. Germline CDR1 and CDR2: SGHVS and FQNEAQ. CDR3 sequence reads: CASSARQGTHEQYF. CDR3 in DNA: TGTGCCAGCAGCGCAAGACAGGGAACCCACGAGCAGTACTTC.

Only a few counts were recorded for this clone. The chain recombines TRBV30 with TRBJ2-7; D uncertain. The CDR3 has 13 residues. CDR1 GTSNPN and CDR2 SVGIG come from the germline V gene (reference sequence). V dropped 3 bases and J dropped 5 bases, with 14 bases sitting between them. CDR3 coding DNA: TGTGCCTGGAGCCGAGGTGGAAAGAACGAGCAGTACTTC. This sequence encodes CAWSRGGKNEQYF.

The V and J genes are TRBV7-3 and TRBJ2-2; a possible D gene is TRBD1 (6 bases). V was pared by 3 bases and J by 8 bases, with 16 bases between. CDR1 and CDR2 (germline): SGHTA, FQGTGA. This CDR3 is 15 amino acids long. For the CDR3, the DNA is TGTGCCAGCAGCTTCGAAGGACAGTACGGTGGGGAGCTGTTTTTT. It translates to CASSFEGQYGGELFF.

This clone showed up just a few times. CDR3 nucleotide sequence: TGTGCCAGCAGCGAGTACAGGGAAGCGGGGGGCTACACCTTC. This gives the protein CASSEYREAGGYTF. The rearrangement joins TRBV7-2 to TRBJ1-2; D is perhaps TRBD1 (6 bases). V gave up 5 bases and J gave up 8 bases, with 18 bases separating them. The CDR3 covers 14 residues. The germline CDR1 and CDR2 sequences are SGHTA and FQGNSA.

The chain carries TRBV19 and TRBJ1-5; D perhaps matches TRBD1 (5 bases). Trimming stripped 5 bases from V and 6 bases from J, with 11 bases between. The length of the CDR3 is 13 residues. Germline V gives CDR1 LNHDA, CDR2 SQIVND (reference sequence). The CDR3 DNA reads as TGTGCCAGTAGTTTCAGGGCCGCTCAGCCCCAGCATTTT. This sequence encodes CASSFRAAQPQHF.

The chain employs TRBV7-9 and TRBJ2-7, with 8 bases identical to TRBD2. The CDR3 spans 16 residues. CDR1 is SEHNR, CDR2 FQNEAQ, per germline (reference sequence). The J segment lost 0 bases and the V segment lost 5 bases, leaving 9 bases of the junction unmatched. CDR3 in amino acids: CASSPTGTRPSYEQYF. The CDR3 nucleotides are TGTGCCAGCAGCCCCACCGGGACTAGGCCCTCCTACGAGCAGTACTTC.

The V call is TRBV27, the J call TRBJ2-7; 9 nucleotides agree with TRBD2. Germline CDR1 is MNHEY and CDR2 is SMNVEV (reference sequence). Trimming cost V 4 bases and J 3 bases; bases outside gene matches: 10. The CDR3 runs 16 residues. CDR3: CASSYALAGRGYEQYF. In DNA, the CDR3 is TGTGCCAGCAGTTATGCACTAGCGGGCAGGGGCTACGAGCAGTACTTC.

This clone was counted ten times or more. The rearrangement uses TRBV30 and TRBJ2-2; 7 nucleotides align to TRBD2. V was clipped by 5 bases and J by 0 bases; unmatched bases: 6. CDR3 length: 15 residues. Germline-derived CDR1 and CDR2 are GTSNPN and SVGIG (reference sequence). This chain's CDR3 is CAWGPGLTNTGELFF. In nucleotides, the CDR3 is TGTGCCTGGGGACCGGGACTAACGAACACCGGGGAGCTGTTTTTT.

The chain recombines TRBV18 with TRBJ2-7; TRBD1 is a possible D gene (6 bases). The CDR3 contains 14 residues. V dropped 5 bases and J dropped 4 bases, with 15 bases sitting between them. From germline, CDR1 is KGHSH and CDR2 LQKENI. CDR3 sequence (DNA): TGTGCCAGCTCATGGGGGCAGGGACCATACGAGCAGTACTTC. This encodes CASSWGQGPYEQYF.

In its sample, this clone was seen a few times. CDR3 nucleotide sequence: TGTGCCAGCAGCTCCCGGACTAGCGGGAGTTATGAGCAGTTCTTC. This encodes CASSSRTSGSYEQFF. This chain links TRBV7-9 with TRBJ2-1; 13 bases agree with TRBD2. The CDR3 has 15 residues. Trimming removed 4 bases from V and 8 bases from J; junction bases left unmatched: 5. The germline CDR1 and CDR2 sequences are SEHNR and FQNEAQ (reference sequence).

This chain connects TRBV2 to TRBJ1-1; D unclear. Germline V gene sequence: CDR1 SNHLY, CDR2 FYNNEI. The CDR3 extends over 15 amino acids. V dropped 0 bases and J dropped 0 bases, with 8 bases sitting between them. The CDR3 DNA reads as TGTGCCAGCAGTGAAGCAGAGAGGATGAACACTGAAGCTTTCTTT. As protein: CASSEAERMNTEAFF.

This chain connects TRBV7-9 to TRBJ1-4, with a weak D call TRBD1 (6 bases). Germline V CDR1 and CDR2: SEHNR, FQNEAQ (reference sequence). The CDR3 is made up of 12 amino acids. Trimming stripped 5 bases from V and 8 bases from J, with 9 bases between. CDR3 DNA: TGTGCCAGCAGCCTGGGGACAGAAAAACTGTTTTTT. This translates into CASSLGTEKLFF.

V and J are TRBV5-1 and TRBJ1-1; a possible D gene is TRBD1 (5 bases). The germline gives CDR1 SGHRS, CDR2 YFSETQ. The CDR3 is 15 residues long. V shed 2 bases and J shed 4 bases, with 15 bases lying between them. In DNA, the CDR3 is TGCGCCAGCAGCTTTTTGGGGGGGTCTGGCACTGAAGCTTTCTTT. Residues: CASSFLGGSGTEAFF. Full variable domain (outside the CDR3, taken from reference TRBV5-1 and TRBJ1-1): KAGVTQTPRYLIKTRGQQVTLSCSPISGHRSVSWYQQTPGQGLQFLFEYFSETQRNKGNFPGRFSGRQFSNSRSEMNVSTLELGDSALYLCASSFLGGSGTEAFFGQGTRLTVV.

This chain links TRBV7-2 with TRBJ2-1; no reliable D call. Trimming removed 0 bases at V and 3 bases at J, with 9 bases between. The CDR3 covers 15 residues. Germline V lookup: CDR1 SGHTA, CDR2 FQGNSA. The CDR3 nucleotides are TGTGCCAGCAGCTTAGCGGCGGCGGACTACAATGAGCAGTTCTTC. Translating gives CASSLAAADYNEQFF.

This clone was observed a handful of times. The chain recombines TRBV15 with TRBJ1-5; D is ambiguous. Germline V lookup: CDR1 LNHNV, CDR2 YYDKDF (reference sequence). This CDR3 contains 18 residues. The ends were cut back, 3 bases at V and 0 bases at J, with 18 bases in the middle. The CDR3 reads CATSRRPSSGNSNQPQHF. In DNA form, the CDR3 reads TGTGCCACCAGCAGGAGGCCGAGTTCGGGGAATAGCAATCAGCCCCAGCATTTT.

V usage is TRBV6-5 and J usage is TRBJ1-2, with D perhaps matching TRBD1 (5 bases). This CDR3 region has 13 residues. Per germline, CDR1 MNHEY and CDR2 SVGAGI. Deletions cut 6 bases from V and 4 bases from J, with 12 bases between. The DNA of the CDR3 is TGTGCCAGCAGCCCCCGCCAGGGCTATGGCTACACCTTC. Residues: CASSPRQGYGYTF.

The CDR3 DNA reads TGTGCCAGCAGCTTATTCGGACAGGGGAACACCGGGGAGCTGTTTTTT. Amino acid sequence: CASSLFGQGNTGELFF. The rearrangement uses TRBV7-2 and TRBJ2-2; 8 nucleotides agree with TRBD1. Trimming took 2 bases from V and 1 from J; bases not matched to a gene: 3. Germline assignment: CDR1 SGHTA and CDR2 FQGNSA. This CDR3 comprises 16 residues.

This chain joins TRBV6-2 or TRBV6-3 and TRBJ2-7, with D tentatively TRBD2 (6 bases). Germline-derived CDR1 and CDR2 are MNHEY and SVGEGT. Between the trimmed V and J ends, which lost 6 bases and 7 bases, there was a span of 13 bases. The CDR3 extends over 12 amino acids. CDR3 sequence: CASSNPAGEQYF. CDR3 bases: TGTGCCAGCAGCAACCCCGCGGGGGAGCAGTACTTC.

This clone was recorded a few times. This chain joins TRBV19 and TRBJ1-1; a weak D match, TRBD1 (6 bases). In germline, CDR1 is LNHDA, CDR2 SQIVND (reference sequence). The CDR3 extends over 17 amino acids. V dropped 2 bases and J dropped 3 bases, with 19 bases sitting between them. Here the CDR3 reads CASSIYSGAPLYTEAFF. CDR3 bases: TGTGCCAGTAGTATATATTCAGGGGCGCCTCTTTACACTGAAGCTTTCTTT.

The chain uses TRBV11-2 and TRBJ1-2; TRBD1 is a possible D gene (5 bases). V lost 1 base to trimming and J lost 7 bases, with 16 bases between them. Germline V CDR1 and CDR2: SGHAT, FQNNGV. The CDR3 loop spans 15 amino acids. The CDR3 is CASSLAGGAGFGYTF. The DNA for the CDR3 is TGTGCCAGCAGCTTAGCGGGAGGGGCAGGATTTGGCTACACCTTC.

V usage is TRBV7-2 and J usage is TRBJ1-2, with D maybe TRBD1 (5 bases). The germline V gene has CDR1 SGHTA and CDR2 FQGNSA. V lost 5 bases and J lost 5, with 18 bases in between. The CDR3 is made up of 15 amino acids. CDR3 nucleotide sequence: TGTGCCAGCAGCCCCCGACCTCAAGGGGATTATGGCTACACCTTC. Translating it yields CASSPRPQGDYGYTF.

The genes are TRBV19 and TRBJ2-3; 7 nucleotides align to TRBD2. Germline V gene lookup returns CDR1 LNHDA and CDR2 SQIVND (reference sequence). The V and J ends lost 2 bases and 4 bases, in that order; junction bases with no gene match: 6. This CDR3 is 15 amino acids long. CDR3 in DNA: TGTGCCAGTAGTATAAATGGACTAGAGGCAGATACGCAGTATTTT. This gives the protein CASSINGLEADTQYF.